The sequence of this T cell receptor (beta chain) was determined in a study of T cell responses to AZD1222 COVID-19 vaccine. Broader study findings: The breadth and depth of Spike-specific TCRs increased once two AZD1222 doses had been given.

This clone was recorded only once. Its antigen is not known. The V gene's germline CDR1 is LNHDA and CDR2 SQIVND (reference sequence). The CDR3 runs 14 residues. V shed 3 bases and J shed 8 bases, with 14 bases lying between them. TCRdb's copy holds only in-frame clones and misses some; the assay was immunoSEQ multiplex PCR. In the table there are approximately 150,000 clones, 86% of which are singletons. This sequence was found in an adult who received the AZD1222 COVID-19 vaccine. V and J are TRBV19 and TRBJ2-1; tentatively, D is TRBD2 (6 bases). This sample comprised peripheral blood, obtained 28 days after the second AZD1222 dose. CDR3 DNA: TGTGCCAGTAGTATTTGGAGGGATTCCGATGAGCAGTTCTTC. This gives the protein CASSIWRDSDEQFF.